Listed below are T cell receptor beta chains from one sample, sequenced in a study of CD8 T cells in Susac syndrome. TCRdb passed the immunoSEQ multiplex PCR reads through MiXCR, listing each CDR3 protein once. In the table there are about 130,000 distinct CDR3 sequences, 90% to 95% of which are singletons. Sequenced sample: CD4+ T cells from PBMCs. The receptors derive from a human donor in good health. Both conserved end residues are part of each CDR3. A D gene is named only where the DNA matches it firmly. Where a row states a size, it is once, few, many or the class of an expanded clone; other rows omit it.

J gene,clone size,D gene,V gene,CDR3 protein,CDR3 DNA
TRBJ2-4,NA,TRBD2,TRBV20-1,CSARQGAGDIQYF,TGCAGTGCTAGACAGGGAGCGGGGGACATTCAGTACTTC
TRBJ2-6,NA,NA,TRBV3-1,CASSQFFFDSHRSGANVLTF,TGTGCCAGCAGCCAATTCTTTTTCGACAGCCACAGATCTGGGGCCAACGTCCTGACTTTC
TRBJ1-2,NA,NA,TRBV7-9,CASSLALGSTYGYTF,TGTGCCAGCAGCTTAGCCCTTGGCAGCACCTATGGCTACACCTTC
TRBJ1-5,NA,NA,TRBV28,CASRSVGPQHF,TGTGCCAGCAGGTCAGTCGGGCCCCAGCATTTT
TRBJ1-1,NA,NA,TRBV3-1,CASNHADRRNTEAFF,TGTGCCAGCAACCACGCCGACAGGCGGAACACTGAAGCTTTCTTT
TRBJ1-3,once,TRBD1,TRBV15,CATSRDYAGGGNTIYF,TGTGCCACCAGCAGAGATTATGCAGGGGGTGGAAACACCATATATTTT
TRBJ2-2,few,TRBD1,TRBV6-1,CASRPGQGITGELFF,TGTGCCAGCAGACCGGGACAGGGGATCACCGGGGAGCTGTTTTTT
TRBJ1-2,NA,NA,TRBV5-1,CASSGTGNYGYTF,TGCGCCAGCAGCGGAACAGGGAACTATGGCTACACCTTC
TRBJ2-1,NA,NA,TRBV28,CASSLAYSYNEQFF,TGTGCCAGCAGTTTGGCTTATTCCTACAATGAGCAGTTCTTC
TRBJ2-7,few,NA,TRBV10-3,CAISGGSYEQYF,TGTGCCATCAGTGGGGGATCCTACGAGCAGTACTTC